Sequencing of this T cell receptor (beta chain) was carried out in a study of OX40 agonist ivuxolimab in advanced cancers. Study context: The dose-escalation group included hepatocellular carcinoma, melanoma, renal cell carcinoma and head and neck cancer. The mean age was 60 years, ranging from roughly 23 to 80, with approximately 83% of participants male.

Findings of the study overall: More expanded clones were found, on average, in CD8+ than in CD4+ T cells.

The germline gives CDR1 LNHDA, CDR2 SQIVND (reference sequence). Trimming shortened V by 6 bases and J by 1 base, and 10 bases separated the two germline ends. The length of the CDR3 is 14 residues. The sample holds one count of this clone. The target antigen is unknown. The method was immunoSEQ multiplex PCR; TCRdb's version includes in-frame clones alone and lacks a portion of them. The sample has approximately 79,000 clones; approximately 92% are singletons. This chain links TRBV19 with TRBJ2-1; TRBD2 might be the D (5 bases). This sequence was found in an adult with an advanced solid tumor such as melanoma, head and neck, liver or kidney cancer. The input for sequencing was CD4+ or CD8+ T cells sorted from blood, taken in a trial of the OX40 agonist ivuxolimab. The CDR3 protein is CASSPGNSYNEQFF. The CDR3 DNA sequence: TGTGCCAGTAGCCCGGGAAATTCCTACAATGAGCAGTTCTTC.